The T cell receptor (beta chain) under discussion was sequenced for a study of healthy donors' naive CD4 and CD8 T cells. Study context: Donors spanned ages 20-25, 40-50 and 60-70 years, half female.

Sorting defined naive CD4+ as CD4+CD8-CD45RO-CD45RA+ and naive CD8+ as CD8+CD4-CD45RA+CD27bright. CDR3 size: 13 residues. V lost 3 bases and J 1 base, leaving 6 bases between the germline ends. Germline CDR1 LNHDA, CDR2 SQIVND (reference sequence). To note about this clonotype: The target antigen is unknown. No conserved phenylalanine or tryptophan is present at the end of the CDR3, so a read error is the likely explanation.

Study-level points and caveats: CDR3 charge plus V and J genes appeared to account for about 13% of CD4/CD8 variance. Positive CDR3 charge linked to CD4+ cells, negative to CD8+ cells.

A linear amplification protocol produced the TCR libraries from 450 to 500 ng of total RNA. TCRdb recomputed calls from the reads with MiXCR, one row per CDR3 protein. Here the sample spans 200,000 or so distinct CDR3 sequences, 65% to 80% being singletons. The specimen was naive CD4+ and CD8+ T cells sorted from blood, pooled from several donors. The TCR comes from a pool of human donors in good health; the sample pools cells from several healthy donors. The genes are TRBV19 and TRBJ1-1; D gene uncertain. DNA of the CDR3: TGTGCCAGTAGTATTTCCACGAACACTGAAGCTTTCTCT. Protein sequence: CASSISTNTEAFS.